The 12 T cell receptor beta chains below all came from one sample that was sequenced in a study of neurological immune-mediated disorders. Each CDR3 protein gets one entry after TCRdb re-called the 5' RACE reads with MiXCR. The table lists some 19,000 distinct CDR3 sequences, over 12% of them singletons. Sequencing was performed on PBMCs. These receptors were taken from a female donor with HTLV-1-associated myelopathy (HAM/TSP).

This clonotype was observed many times. V usage is TRBV20-1 and J usage is TRBJ2-3; TRBD2 matches at 10 bases. Per the germline V gene, CDR1 is DFQATT and CDR2 is SNEGSKA (reference sequence). The CDR3 is made up of 16 amino acids. With 0 bases clipped from V and 4 bases from J, the junction kept 7 bases outside the gene matches. CDR3 DNA: TGCAGTGCTAGAGATCGGACTAGCGGAGGGGCAGATACGCAGTATTTT. The encoded protein is CSARDRTSGGADTQYF.

This clonotype has just a few counts. The chain is built from TRBV10-2 and TRBJ1-6; D uncertain. V lost 2 bases, J lost 10 bases, and 9 bases lay in between. Germline CDR1 WSHSY, CDR2 SAAADI. This CDR3 is built from 13 residues. DNA of the CDR3: TGCGCCAGCAGTGAGACGGTTGGCTCACCCCTCCACTTT. It is translated as CASSETVGSPLHF.

This clonotype is labeled medium-sized. Compared with germline, one end of the junction differs, possibly owing to a read error. The chain links TRBV20-1 to TRBJ2-5; D may be TRBD1 (6 bases). In germline, CDR1 is DFQATT, CDR2 SNEGSKA (reference sequence). This CDR3 spans 12 amino acids. CDR3 amino acids: CSASKGQEAQYF. CDR3 nucleotides: TGCAGTGCTAGCAAGGGACAAGAGGCCCAGTACTTC.

This clonotype has a count of ten or more. The chain employs TRBV5-5 and TRBJ2-2; D call uncertain. CDR3 length: 15 residues. V was clipped by 2 bases and J by 2 bases, with 10 bases between them. The germline V gene has CDR1 SGHKS and CDR2 YYEKEE (reference sequence). The DNA of the CDR3 is TGTGCCAGCAGCTTTGGGCAGTTAAACACCGGGGAGCTGTTTTTT. It codes for CASSFGQLNTGELFF.

This clonotype is deemed medium-sized (0.01 to 0.1%). The V and J genes are TRBV20-1 and TRBJ2-7, with 9 bases matching TRBD1. This CDR3 spans 14 amino acids. V was clipped by 0 bases and J by 3 bases; unmatched bases: 3. Germline CDR1 DFQATT, CDR2 SNEGSKA (reference sequence). The DNA of the CDR3 is TGCAGTGCTAGAGATTTGACAGGGGGCTACGAGCAGTACTTC. Encoded protein: CSARDLTGGYEQYF.

This clonotype rates as medium-sized. The chain recombines TRBV5-1 with TRBJ2-3; the D is unclear. The length of the CDR3 is 13 residues. Germline loops: CDR1 SGHRS, CDR2 YFSETQ. V lost 6 bases and J 5 bases, leaving 13 bases between the germline ends. CDR3 sequence: CASNGRVGDTQYF. In DNA, the CDR3 is TGCGCCAGCAACGGGCGTGTTGGAGATACGCAGTATTTT.

This clonotype was detected ten times or more. The chain recombines TRBV7-3 with TRBJ2-3; 9 bases agree with TRBD1. The J segment lost 2 bases and the V segment lost 4 bases, leaving 7 bases of the junction unmatched. The CDR3 length is 16 residues. Germline-derived CDR1 and CDR2 are SGHTA and FQGTGA. The CDR3 region is CASSSTTGGYTDTQYF. The CDR3 DNA reads as TGTGCCAGCAGCTCTACGACAGGGGGGTACACAGATACGCAGTATTTT.

This clonotype showed up many times. For the CDR3, the DNA is TGTGCCAGCAGCCGAACCGATGAAAAACTGTTTTTT. Protein product: CASSRTDEKLFF. The V call is TRBV12-3 or TRBV12-4, the J call TRBJ1-4; no clear D. The CDR3 runs 12 residues. V was shortened by 6 bases and J by 6 bases, with 8 bases between the two germline ends.

This clonotype occurred many times. This chain joins TRBV7-2 and TRBJ2-3; no definite D call. The V gene lost 4 bases and the J gene lost 11 bases, with 13 bases spanning the gap. Germline CDR1 is SGHTA and CDR2 is FQGNSA. CDR3 length: 12 amino acids. CDR3 region: CASSSYMRKQYF. In DNA form, the CDR3 reads TGTGCCAGCAGCTCATATATGCGGAAGCAGTATTTT.

This clonotype has only a few counts. This rearrangement joins TRBV20-1 to TRBJ1-2, with 9 bases identical to TRBD1. The length of the CDR3 is 16 residues. CDR1 is DFQATT and CDR2 is SNEGSKA in the germline V gene (reference sequence). V trimming: 8 bases; J trimming: 8 bases; junction bases outside the gene matches: 21. The CDR3 reads CSCPSRDRAGLPGYTF. The CDR3 DNA follows: TGCAGTTGCCCTAGCCGGGACAGGGCAGGTTTGCCCGGCTACACCTTC.

This chain connects TRBV10-3 to TRBJ2-5, with 9 bases fitting TRBD2. CDR1 is ENHRY and CDR2 is SYGVKD in the germline V gene. The CDR3 is 12 amino acids. V lost 5 bases to trimming and J lost 5 bases; unmatched junction nucleotides: 0. For the CDR3, the DNA is TGTGCCATCAGTCTAGCGGGGGAGACCCAGTACTTC. It codes for CAISLAGETQYF.

This clonotype was seen just once. J is TRBJ2-7 and V is TRBV14; D remains unclear. Between the trimmed V and J ends, which lost 1 base and 7 bases, there was a span of 11 bases. CDR1 and CDR2 (germline): SGHDN, FVKESK. The CDR3 extends over 13 amino acids. This CDR3 is CASSQVRSTEQYF. The DNA of the CDR3 is TGTGCCAGCAGCCAAGTTCGCTCTACGGAGCAGTACTTC.